This T cell receptor (beta chain) was profiled in a study of Graves' ophthalmopathy and Graves' hyperthyroidism (dated by TCRdb to between 2018 and 2020). Regarding the study in general: Peripheral blood was collected at initial diagnosis, before any treatment. The approximately 100 discovery patients were randomly divided into training and test sets at a 7:3 ratio. T-cell repertoires of thyroid tissue and blood were compared in six hyperthyroidism patients. Following sampling, methimazole starting at 30 mg daily was administered to hyperthyroidism patients, and high-dose intravenous methylprednisolone was administered to ophthalmopathy patients. To tell Graves' ophthalmopathy apart from Graves' hyperthyroidism, and to predict which patients would progress to ophthalmopathy, the study relied on TCR beta repertoire signatures. A discovery set of 100 patients (43 ophthalmopathy, about 58 stable hyperthyroidism) was enrolled to explore V-J signatures distinguishing ophthalmopathy from hyperthyroidism. An independent validation cohort comprised 18 to 20 hyperthyroidism patients and 15 to 17 patients who later progressed from hyperthyroidism to ophthalmopathy. In total, 135 blood samples were TCR-sequenced: approximately 42 ophthalmopathy, under 80 hyperthyroidism and some 17 hyperthyroidism-to-ophthalmopathy patients. On the study overall, not on this receptor specifically: Sample size was not statistically predetermined, and group allocation was not concealed from the investigators. Most expanded thyroid clonotypes with a frequency above 0.001 also appeared in blood, which suggests that blood repertoires may reflect the immune response in the thyroid. The 13-signature model separated ophthalmopathy from stable hyperthyroidism with approximately 90% sensitivity and approximately 83% specificity in cross-validation, and 80%/75% in the test set. In validation, the model predicted ophthalmopathy progression with over 60% sensitivity and approximately 75% specificity; 12 predicted patients were CT-confirmed with GO in a median of approximately six months.

A patient counted as having stable hyperthyroidism if there was no progression to ophthalmopathy within 18 months of follow-up. Hyperthyroidism patients were newly diagnosed, with disease duration under 2 months, and aged 18 to 65 years. Patients with other autoimmune diseases, uncontrolled infections, pregnancy or lactation were excluded from the study. Clinical symptoms, serum thyroxine, TRAb, thyroid ultrasound and orbital computed tomography formed the basis of the diagnosis. Ficoll-Paque density gradient centrifugation was used to isolate PBMCs from approximately 10 ml of fresh peripheral blood. Trizol reagent was used to extract the total RNA, and its quality was then checked on an Agilent 2100 Bioanalyzer. This clonotype was seen at least ten times. This clone's antigen is unknown. No base quality information exists; no much larger clone differs at one position. TCR beta CDR3 regions were amplified from RNA transcripts for repertoire sequencing. The first round of RT-PCR was done with HTBI primers and the Qiagen OneStep RT-PCR kit, and was followed by a second round of multiplex PCR, then size selection and purification. Sequencing of the libraries was carried out on an Illumina HiSeq2000 in paired-end mode with 100 bp reads. Per the authors' processing: SOAPnuke was used to process the reads, throwing out any read that had adapters, had uncalled bases, had a mean Phred below 15, or lacked an exact constant-primer or identifier match. High-quality paired reads were merged with COPE v1.2.5. Each unique nucleotide sequence was treated as a clonotype, and MiTCR v1.1 was used to align the clonotypes to the IMGT TRB V, D and J references. The analysis was limited to V-J combinations with a frequency above 0.0001, which together covered 99.2% of the repertoires. For each V-J combination, a TCR clonal expansion and chaos score was defined as the ratio of F50 clonal expansion to chaos observed in the TCRdist matrix. Features were reduced by Welch's t-statistics and random forest to 10 to 15 V-J combinations, which fed a naive Bayes classifier. The similarity between thyroid and blood repertoires was quantified using the Morisita-Horn index. The public sequencing data were trimmed at Q25 with fastp and processed into clonotypes with MiXCR by TCRdb, which kept only in-frame beta chains. Entries that share a CDR3 protein sequence are merged under the most common genes and DNA. The V and J calls come from TCRdb's annotation, not from the publication. Recorded for this sample are a few hundred thousand distinct CDR3 sequences; approximately 15% of them occurred a single time. The ten largest make up approximately 7% of the sample.

This receptor was obtained from a woman younger than 30 with stable Graves' hyperthyroidism. Donor details come from another sample of the same person, matched by shared clones. Sequencing used peripheral blood.

The sequence in DNA is TGTGCCAGCAGTTCCGACAGGGGGGCCTACGAGCAGTACTTC. This gives the protein CASSSDRGAYEQYF. The chain was built from TRBV6-5 and TRBJ2-7, with TRBD1 identical over 9 junction bases. CDR1 and CDR2 are drawn from the germline V gene: MNHEY, SVGAGI. Taken from cysteine to phenylalanine, the CDR3 has 14 residues. Just CDR3 DNA is preserved here, 42 bases in frame from base 1. Germline trimming: 4 bases from V, 2 bases from J; junction bases outside gene matches: 3.